The 21 T cell receptor beta chains below come from one sample, sequenced in a study of shared clonotypes between healthy human individuals. Naive CD8 populations comprised CD45RO-negative cells positively selected for CCR7, excluding terminally differentiated effector memory CD45RA+ cells. The method was immunoSEQ multiplex PCR; TCRdb's version includes in-frame clones alone and lacks a portion of them. The repertoire has about 1,800,000 clones, about 95% of them found once; the top ten carry 1% to 1.5%. The specimen sequenced was naive CD8+ T cells sorted from blood. The receptors here all came from a man between 18 and 35 years old in good health.

The V and J genes are TRBV4-1 and TRBJ2-7, with 9 bases aligning to TRBD1. In germline, CDR1 is MGHRA, CDR2 YSYEKL. The CDR3 contains 15 residues. The junction had 9 bases not matched to a gene; V was cut back by 7 bases and J by 2 bases. CDR3 DNA sequence: TGCGCCAGCACCTCGGGGACAGGGCCAACCTACGAGCAGTACTTC. Translation: CASTSGTGPTYEQYF.

This chain links TRBV5-1 with TRBJ1-1; 7 bases line up with TRBD1. V dropped 4 bases and J dropped 1; count of bases not matched to a gene: 7. The CDR3 consists of 15 residues. Germline V gene sequence: CDR1 SGHRS, CDR2 YFSETQ. CDR3 sequence (DNA): TGCGCCAGCAGCAACGCCGGGACAGCGAACACTGAAGCTTTCTTT. This sequence encodes CASSNAGTANTEAFF.

The chain employs TRBV11-2 and TRBJ2-7; 9 positions agree with TRBD1. Trimming at V came to 5 bases and at J to 3 bases, leaving 5 bases not matched to a gene. This CDR3 contains 14 residues. The germline V gene has CDR1 SGHAT and CDR2 FQNNGV. The CDR3 coding sequence is TGTGCCAGCAGCCCGACAGGGGGGAGCTACGAGCAGTACTTC. Protein: CASSPTGGSYEQYF.

A remark on this clone: Other nucleotide sequences in the sample specify the same CDR3. The J gene is TRBJ1-2, the V gene TRBV9; D not resolved. The germline V gene has CDR1 SGDLS and CDR2 YYNGEE. The CDR3 is 14 residues long. V lost 0 bases and J 4 bases, leaving 10 bases between the germline ends. CDR3 in amino acids: CASSVEGLGYGYTF. In DNA form, the CDR3 reads TGTGCCAGCAGCGTAGAAGGCTTAGGCTATGGCTACACCTTC.

This rearrangement joins TRBV7-3 to TRBJ1-1, with a tentative D call TRBD1 (6 bases). The CDR3 sequence is 14 residues long. The V gene's germline CDR1 is SGHTA and CDR2 FQGTGA. Trimming pared 4 bases from V and 2 bases from J, leaving 11 bases between. CDR3 DNA sequence: TGTGCCAGCAGCTGGGCGGGACAAAACACTGAAGCTTTCTTT. It yields the protein CASSWAGQNTEAFF.

The chain joins TRBV7-9 to TRBJ1-1; 7 nucleotides match TRBD1. V was pared by 3 bases and J by 5 bases, with 6 bases of the junction left unmatched. The CDR3 has 14 amino acids. CDR1 and CDR2 from the germline V gene are SEHNR and FQNEAQ (reference sequence). The CDR3 DNA reads as TGTGCCAGCAGCTTTACAGGGGACGGGACTGAAGCTTTCTTT. It translates to CASSFTGDGTEAFF.

This rearrangement joins TRBV6-6 to TRBJ1-1; maybe TRBD1 (5 bases). V dropped 6 bases and J dropped 8 bases, with 7 bases sitting between them. The CDR3 covers 10 residues. The germline gives CDR1 MNHNY, CDR2 SVGAGI (reference sequence). The CDR3 loop is CASSRGEAFF. In nucleotides, the CDR3 is TGTGCCAGCAGCCGGGGCGAAGCTTTCTTT.

The genes are TRBV6-5 and TRBJ1-6; D ambiguous. V shed 2 bases and J shed 9 bases, with 14 bases lying between them. The germline V gene encodes CDR1 MNHEY and CDR2 SVGAGI. The CDR3 length is 15 residues. The DNA of the CDR3 is TGTGCCAGCAGTTACCTCGAAGAAGGAGGTTCACCCCTCCACTTT. It codes for CASSYLEEGGSPLHF.

The gene calls are TRBV9 and TRBJ2-3; TRBD2 matches at 8 bases. Losses at the gene ends were 3 bases for V and 2 bases for J; bases not matched to a gene: 20. Germline loops: CDR1 SGDLS, CDR2 YYNGEE. This CDR3 spans 20 amino acids. The CDR3 loop reads CASSAGGGPTSGLITDTQYF. CDR3 coding DNA: TGTGCCAGCAGCGCCGGGGGAGGTCCCACTAGCGGTCTCATCACAGATACGCAGTATTTT. The whole variable domain, remainder taken from reference TRBV9 and TRBJ2-3, is DSGVTQTPKHLITATGQRVTLRCSPRSGDLSVYWYQQSLDQGLQFLIQYYNGEERAKGNILERFSAQQFPDLHSELNLSSLELGDSALYFCASSAGGGPTSGLITDTQYFGPGTRLTVL.

A note on this clone: The junction does not match germline at one end; this may be a read error. The chain combines TRBV5-4 with TRBJ2-7; possible D gene TRBD1, 5 bases. The CDR3 covers 11 residues. From germline, CDR1 is SGHNT and CDR2 YYREEE (reference sequence). The CDR3 sequence is CASSFDRTENF. The CDR3 nucleotides read TGTGCCAGCAGCTTTGACAGAACAGAGAACTTC.

The V and J genes are TRBV10-3 and TRBJ2-1; TRBD2 matches at 12 bases. Germline CDR1 ENHRY, CDR2 SYGVKD. The trim removed 4 bases at V and 0 bases at J, leaving 10 bases unmatched. This CDR3 has 19 residues. The CDR3 here is CAISVVTSGGGSSYNEQFF. The CDR3 DNA reads TGTGCCATCAGTGTAGTGACTAGCGGGGGTGGAAGCTCCTACAATGAGCAGTTCTTC.

This sequence joins TRBV4-1 and TRBJ1-2; D might be TRBD1 (6 bases). Trimming took 0 bases from V and 3 from J, leaving 8 bases between them. Germline loops: CDR1 MGHRA, CDR2 YSYEKL. The CDR3 extends over 14 amino acids. CDR3 in DNA: TGCGCCAGCAGCCAAGACCGGGGGCACTATGGCTACACCTTC. Its translation: CASSQDRGHYGYTF.

V gene TRBV5-4 combines with J gene TRBJ1-3; no reliable D call. V was pared by 0 bases and J by 0 bases, with 10 bases between. CDR3 size: 16 residues. Germline V gives CDR1 SGHNT, CDR2 YYREEE (reference sequence). DNA of the CDR3: TGTGCCAGCAGCTTGGGGCTGGCCAGCTCTGGAAACACCATATATTTT. Translating it yields CASSLGLASSGNTIYF.

Comment on this clone: Other nucleotide sequences in the sample specify the same CDR3. V usage is TRBV2 and J usage is TRBJ2-7, with no clear D. The CDR3 consists of 11 residues. The germline CDR1 and CDR2 sequences are SNHLY and FYNNEI. The V gene lost 4 bases and the J gene lost 2 bases, with 3 bases spanning the gap. The CDR3 sequence is CASSGTYEQYF. In DNA form, the CDR3 reads TGTGCCAGCAGTGGGACCTACGAGCAGTACTTC.

Points on this clone: Other DNA sequences from this sample encode an identical CDR3 as well. The J gene is TRBJ2-7, the V gene TRBV6-1; D remains ambiguous. Germline CDR1 MNHNS, CDR2 SASEGT. This CDR3 comprises 10 residues. Trimming left V 3 bases short and J 7 bases short, with 4 bases between. CDR3 region: CASSELEQYF. The CDR3 DNA reads TGTGCCAGCAGTGAGTTGGAGCAGTACTTC.

The genes are TRBV4-3 and TRBJ2-1; 7 bases are a match to TRBD2. The length of the CDR3 is 15 residues. Per germline, CDR1 LGHNA and CDR2 YSLEER. The V and J ends lost 3 bases and 6 bases, in that order; junction bases with no gene match: 8. This CDR3 is CASSQRLAGLNEQFF. The CDR3 DNA is TGCGCCAGCAGCCAGCGACTAGCAGGGCTCAATGAGCAGTTCTTC.

The chain joins TRBV4-1 to TRBJ2-1; D tentatively reads TRBD1 or TRBD2 (5 bases each). Trimming left V 4 bases short and J 1 base short, with 11 bases between. The germline V gene encodes CDR1 MGHRA and CDR2 YSYEKL. The CDR3 consists of 15 residues. CDR3 bases: TGCGCCAGCAGCCCCCGGGACGTATCCTACAATGAGCAGTTCTTC. Encoded protein: CASSPRDVSYNEQFF.

The chain uses TRBV5-6 and TRBJ1-4; tentative D call: TRBD1 (5 bases). This CDR3 is built from 17 residues. V was shortened by 1 base and J by 0 bases, with 13 bases between the two germline ends. Germline CDR1 and CDR2: SGHDT and YYEEEE. The CDR3, as DNA: TGTGCCAGCAGCTTGAAGACAGCCCGAGCAACTAATGAAAAACTGTTTTTT. This encodes CASSLKTARATNEKLFF.

The CDR3 nucleotides are TGTGCCATCAGGGGAGAACTAGCGTACGAGCAGTACTTC. Encoded protein: CAIRGELAYEQYF. This chain joins TRBV10-3 and TRBJ2-7, with TRBD2 identical over 7 bases. The CDR3 contains 13 residues. Germline trimming cut 6 bases from V and 4 bases from J; bases unmatched to any gene: 6. CDR1 and CDR2 (germline): ENHRY, SYGVKD.

For this clone: One junction end does not reproduce the germline sequence, and a read error may be involved. The rearrangement uses TRBV15 and TRBJ2-2; TRBD1 might be the D (6 bases). CDR3 size: 13 residues. Germline loops: CDR1 LNHNV, CDR2 YYDKDF (reference sequence). This CDR3 is CATSTGRTGELFF. The CDR3 DNA sequence: TGTGCCACGAGCACAGGGAGAACCGGGGAGCTGTTTTTT. The full variable domain, rest sourced from reference TRBV15 and TRBJ2-2, is DAMVIQNPRYQVTQFGKPVTLSCSQTLNHNVMYWYQQKSSQAPKLLFHYYDKDFNNEADTPDNFQSRRPNTSFCFLDIRSPGLGDTAMYLCATSTGRTGELFFGEGSRLTVL.

Concerning this clone: Other DNA sequences in this specimen translate into the identical CDR3. The rearrangement links TRBV5-4 to TRBJ2-5; D is perhaps TRBD1 (6 bases). Trimming cost V 1 base and J 4 bases, with 8 bases left between them. The CDR3 consists of 13 residues. Germline lookup yields CDR1 SGHNT and CDR2 YYREEE (reference sequence). CDR3 region: CASSLRGGETQYF. CDR3 nucleotides: TGTGCCAGCAGCTTGAGAGGGGGAGAGACCCAGTACTTC.